The clone carrying this TCR beta chain showed up just a few times. Its cognate antigen is unknown. Participants comprised healthy donors of bone marrow. The source of the sample is a study of cytomegalovirus exposure and HLA in healthy donors. Background on the study: Roughly 180 million T cells yielded around 120 million unique TCR beta sequences in earlier analysis. Study outcomes and limitations: Trimming of TCR beta V- and J-genes showed a link, identified in a later analysis, to a missense DCLRE1C variant. Later on, an analysis tied around 17,000 TCR beta sequences to HLA alleles at 0.05 false discovery rate.

Use of 60 Vbeta and 13 Jbeta primers characterized the PCR. The table came from immunoSEQ multiplex PCR; TCRdb's copy has only in-frame clones and leaves some out. The table shows some 200,000 clones, with 80% occurring only once. V gave up 4 bases and J gave up 4 bases, with 19 bases separating them. The CDR3 sequence is 16 residues long. CDR1 and CDR2 from the germline V gene are SGHTA and FQGNSA. The receptor was isolated from a boy between 10 and 17 years old in good health and CMV-seronegative. Material for sequencing was PBMCs. The chain employs TRBV7-2 and TRBJ1-2; D call uncertain. CDR3 bases: TGTGCCAGCAGCTCCATGATACCGGCAGGATTCTATGGCTACACCTTC. Its protein product is CASSSMIPAGFYGYTF.